The 22 T cell receptor beta chains below come from one sample, sequenced in a study of patients and donors after allogeneic stem cell transplantation. TCRdb ran MiXCR on the RT-PCR reads and lists one entry per CDR3 protein. This sample carries more than 850,000 distinct CDR3 sequences, around 17% of them seen once, and the ten largest clones take 5% to 7.5%. The sample was blood, either unsorted or a sorted T cell fraction (not recorded which). The receptors come from a human donor who was either an allogeneic HSCT recipient or a stem cell or donor lymphocyte infusion donor (not recorded which). It is not recorded whose cells these are; they may come from a transplant donor.

The V call is TRBV9, the J call TRBJ2-7; D may correspond to TRBD1 or TRBD2 (6 bases each). Germline values: CDR1 SGDLS, CDR2 YYNGEE. The CDR3 is made up of 13 amino acids. V lost 2 bases, J lost 9 bases, and 15 bases lay in between. This CDR3 reads CASSVTVRGRQYF. Here the CDR3 DNA reads TGTGCCAGCAGCGTTACTGTACGGGGGCGGCAGTACTTC.

The V gene is TRBV12-3 or TRBV12-4, the J gene TRBJ2-7; maybe TRBD1 (6 bases). V lost 7 bases, J lost 5 bases, and 12 bases lay in between. There are 12 residues in the CDR3. CDR3: CASTITGHEQYF. The DNA for the CDR3 is TGTGCCAGCACCATTACAGGGCACGAGCAGTACTTC.

This sequence joins TRBV12-3 or TRBV12-4 and TRBJ1-1; D possibly corresponds to TRBD1 (5 bases). CDR3 length: 12 amino acids. Between the trimmed V and J ends, which lost 2 bases and 11 bases, there was a span of 12 bases. The CDR3 region has the DNA TGTGCCAGCAGTTTAAGGGGCGTGGATGCTTTCTTT. Translating it yields CASSLRGVDAFF.

This chain uses TRBV20-1 with TRBJ2-4; D is possibly TRBD2 (7 bases). The germline CDR1 and CDR2 sequences are DFQATT and SNEGSKA (reference sequence). Trimming stripped 0 bases from V and 2 bases from J, with 11 bases between. The CDR3 covers 15 residues. CDR3 sequence: CSARDGRGSKNIQYF. Written as DNA, the CDR3 is TGCAGTGCTAGAGATGGGAGGGGGTCCAAAAACATTCAGTACTTC.

This clonotype was detected ten times or more. This chain links TRBV6-1 with TRBJ1-5; no firm D call. This CDR3 has 14 amino acids. V was clipped by 6 bases and J by 5 bases, with 14 bases between them. Germline CDR1 MNHNS, CDR2 SASEGT. The CDR3 reads CASRATAWYQPQHF. DNA of the CDR3: TGTGCCAGCAGGGCGACGGCCTGGTATCAGCCCCAGCATTTT.

This clonotype was recorded many times. This sequence joins TRBV29-1 and TRBJ1-2, with a weak D call TRBD1 (5 bases). This CDR3 contains 16 residues. Germline values: CDR1 SQVTM, CDR2 ANQGSEA. The V gene lost 5 bases and the J gene lost 0 bases, with 19 bases spanning the gap. CDR3 residues: CSVPRGWQDANYGYTF. DNA of the CDR3: TGCAGCGTTCCACGGGGGTGGCAAGACGCTAACTATGGCTACACCTTC.

This clonotype has just one count. The gene calls are TRBV6-1 and TRBJ2-7; 10 nucleotides line up with TRBD1. Unmatched junction bases numbered 5, after V lost 6 bases and J lost 3 bases. The CDR3 extends over 14 amino acids. Germline CDR1 is MNHNS and CDR2 is SASEGT. The chain's CDR3 is CASRFGTGVYEQYF. CDR3 DNA sequence: TGTGCCAGCAGGTTCGGGACAGGGGTCTACGAGCAGTACTTC.

This clonotype was counted only a few times. The rearrangement links TRBV2 to TRBJ2-1; 8 nucleotides agree with TRBD2. The CDR3 loop spans 14 amino acids. Germline V gene lookup returns CDR1 SNHLY and CDR2 FYNNEI. Unmatched junction bases numbered 7, after V lost 4 bases and J lost 8 bases. The CDR3 DNA reads as TGTGCCAGCAGTGTGGTAGCGGGATCCTATGAGCAGTTCTTC. This encodes CASSVVAGSYEQFF. Combining the CDR3 with reference TRBV2 and TRBJ2-1 gives the whole variable domain EPEVTQTPSHQVTQMGQEVILRCVPISNHLYFYWYRQILGQKVEFLVSFYNNEISEKSEIFDDQFSVERPDGSNFTLKIRSTKLEDSAMYFCASSVVAGSYEQFFGPGTRLTVL.

The genes are TRBV29-1 and TRBJ1-2; D is unresolved. The CDR3 spans 14 residues. Germline V lookup: CDR1 SQVTM, CDR2 ANQGSEA. With 6 bases removed from V and 8 bases from J, the gap between germline ends came to 22 bases. The CDR3 loop is CSVATTGRARGYTF. The CDR3 DNA follows: TGCAGCGTAGCCACAACGGGGAGGGCTCGGGGCTACACCTTC.

V and J are TRBV28 and TRBJ1-5, with 8 bases lining up with TRBD1. V was pared by 4 bases and J by 6 bases, with 5 bases of the junction left unmatched. The CDR3 runs 14 residues. Germline V gene data show CDR1 as MDHEN and CDR2 as SYDVKM. CDR3 sequence: CASSWDRRSQPQHF. The DNA of the CDR3 is TGTGCCAGCAGTTGGGACAGGAGGAGTCAGCCCCAGCATTTT.

V is TRBV6-1 and J is TRBJ2-7; 8 bases are shared with TRBD1. Unmatched junction bases numbered 6, after V lost 6 bases and J lost 5 bases. Germline lookup yields CDR1 MNHNS and CDR2 SASEGT. This CDR3 has 13 amino acids. Here the CDR3 reads CASSRGHRDEQYF. CDR3 in DNA: TGTGCCAGCAGCAGGGGGCATAGGGACGAGCAGTACTTC.

The chain recombines TRBV3-1 with TRBJ2-7; D unresolved. V shed 3 bases and J shed 0 bases, with 12 bases lying between them. Germline CDR1 and CDR2: LGHDT and YNNKEL (reference sequence). CDR3 length equals 15 residues. CDR3 sequence: CASSQAATGSYEQYF. The CDR3 DNA reads as TGTGCCAGCAGCCAGGCGGCCACCGGCTCCTACGAGCAGTACTTC.

The chain recombines TRBV30 with TRBJ2-5; no clear D. This CDR3 region has 11 residues. V was clipped by 2 bases and J by 6 bases, with 7 bases between them. Germline CDR1 and CDR2: GTSNPN and SVGIG (reference sequence). CDR3 coding DNA: TGTGCCTGGAGTTCCCCGAAGACCCAGTACTTC. It codes for CAWSSPKTQYF.

This chain joins TRBV29-1 and TRBJ1-1; weak D call: TRBD1 (5 bases). This CDR3 has 14 amino acids. The germline V and J ends were trimmed by 7 bases and 3 bases, with 18 bases remaining between them. Germline values: CDR1 SQVTM, CDR2 ANQGSEA. CDR3 amino acids: CSASSGPRDTEAFF. The CDR3 DNA reads as TGCAGCGCCTCCTCGGGACCGAGGGACACTGAAGCTTTCTTT. Complete variable domain (other parts from reference TRBV29-1 and TRBJ1-1): SAVISQKPSRDICQRGTSLTIQCQVDSQVTMMFWYRQQPGQSLTLIATANQGSEATYESGFVIDKFPISRPNLTFSTLTVSNMSPEDSSIYLCSASSGPRDTEAFFGQGTRLTVV.

This clonotype was recorded at least ten times. This chain uses TRBV12-5 with TRBJ2-1, with D possibly called TRBD1 or TRBD2 (6 bases each). Deletions cut 8 bases from V and 0 bases from J, with 20 bases between. This CDR3 is built from 17 residues. Germline-derived CDR1 and CDR2 are LGHNT and FRNRAP. CDR3 coding DNA: TGTGCTAGTCACGGTTATAGGGGGGCATCCTCCTACAATGAGCAGTTCTTC. This gives the protein CASHGYRGASSYNEQFF.

This clonotype was counted a few times. The V and J genes are TRBV9 and TRBJ1-6, with 10 bases identical to TRBD1. Germline loops: CDR1 SGDLS, CDR2 YYNGEE. The CDR3 totals 15 residues. The V segment lost 0 bases and the J segment 9 bases; nucleotides outside the gene matches: 3. CDR3 residues: CASSVAWTGGSPLHF. CDR3 nucleotide sequence: TGTGCCAGCAGCGTAGCCTGGACAGGGGGTTCACCCCTCCACTTT.

The chain uses TRBV12-3 or TRBV12-4 and TRBJ1-1; D gene unclear. This CDR3 contains 12 residues. V lost 5 bases, J lost 3 bases, and 7 bases lay in between. The CDR3 loop is CASSHGYTEAFF. The CDR3 DNA is TGTGCCAGCAGTCACGGTTACACTGAAGCTTTCTTT.

V gene TRBV30 combines with J gene TRBJ2-1; TRBD2 aligns across 9 bases. Trimming cost V 2 bases and J 6 bases; bases outside gene matches: 5. CDR3 size: 14 residues. Per germline, CDR1 GTSNPN and CDR2 SVGIG (reference sequence). The CDR3 sequence: CAWSLSGRSNEQFF. DNA of the CDR3: TGTGCCTGGAGTCTCAGCGGGAGGTCCAATGAGCAGTTCTTC.

This clonotype was counted only a few times. The chain links TRBV2 to TRBJ1-1; D uncertain. Germline V lookup: CDR1 SNHLY, CDR2 FYNNEI. The CDR3 extends over 15 amino acids. With 7 bases removed from V and 1 base from J, the gap between germline ends came to 16 bases. The CDR3 loop reads CASNTGVWGNTEAFF. Written as DNA, the CDR3 is TGTGCCAGCAACACCGGGGTCTGGGGGAACACTGAAGCTTTCTTT.

The chain combines TRBV27 with TRBJ2-7; D gene ambiguous. The germline CDR1 and CDR2 sequences are MNHEY and SMNVEV (reference sequence). Trimming stripped 3 bases from V and 7 bases from J, with 13 bases between. The CDR3 spans 13 residues. This chain's CDR3 is CASSFFKSREQYF. The DNA of the CDR3 is TGTGCCAGCAGTTTTTTTAAGTCGAGGGAGCAGTACTTC.

The chain employs TRBV7-9 and TRBJ2-1, with no clear D. CDR3 length: 15 amino acids. Trimming shortened V by 3 bases and J by 5 bases, and 14 bases separated the two germline ends. Germline V lookup: CDR1 SEHNR, CDR2 FQNEAQ (reference sequence). CDR3 amino acids: CASSFSRSVNNEQFF. In DNA form, the CDR3 reads TGTGCCAGCAGCTTCAGCAGGAGTGTAAACAATGAGCAGTTCTTC.

This clonotype was counted only a few times. The V gene is TRBV12-3 or TRBV12-4, the J gene TRBJ2-6; TRBD2 matches 10 bases. The V and J ends lost 8 bases and 0 bases, in that order; junction bases with no gene match: 10. The CDR3 runs to 18 residues. The CDR3 region is CASLVLAGGLSGANVLTF. CDR3 coding DNA: TGTGCCAGCTTAGTTTTAGCGGGGGGCCTCTCTGGGGCCAACGTCCTGACTTTC.